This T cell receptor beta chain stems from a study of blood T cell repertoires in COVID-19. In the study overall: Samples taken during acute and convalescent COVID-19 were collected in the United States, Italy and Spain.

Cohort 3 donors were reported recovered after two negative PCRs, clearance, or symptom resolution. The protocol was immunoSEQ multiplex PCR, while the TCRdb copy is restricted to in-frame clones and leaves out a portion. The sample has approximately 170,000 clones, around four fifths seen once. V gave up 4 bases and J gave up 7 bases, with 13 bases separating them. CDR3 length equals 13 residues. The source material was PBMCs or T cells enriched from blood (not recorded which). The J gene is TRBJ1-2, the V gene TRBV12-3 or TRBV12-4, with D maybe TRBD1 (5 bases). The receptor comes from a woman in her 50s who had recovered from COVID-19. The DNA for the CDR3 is TGTGCCAGCAGTTGGCTGGCAGGGCGTGGCTACACCTTC. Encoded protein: CASSWLAGRGYTF.